This T cell receptor beta chain was sequenced during a study of prognosis after radiotherapy for stage I lung cancer listed by TCRdb under 2021. Context from the whole study: Between April 2018 and early 2019, around 20 patients with stage I NSCLC were enrolled in Nanjing, China. In every patient, SBRT was given without any concurrent therapy. A total of about 38 blood samples from some 20 patients were sequenced, with one sample obtained before and one obtained after SBRT for each patient. There were 15 or so patients with newly diagnosed primary stage I lung tumors and five patients with oligometastatic NSCLC after surgical resection of the primary tumor. Using image-guided IMRT or VMAT, SBRT was delivered in 3 to 5 fractions at a biologically effective dose of at least 100 Gy. Tumor histology was squamous cell carcinoma in more than 5 patients and adenocarcinoma in approximately 11. The cohort included 13 men and roughly 6 women, with a median age of approximately 76 years and a range of about 53 to 90 years. Peripheral blood TCR beta repertoires were profiled in stage I NSCLC patients before and after stereotactic body radiotherapy, and the study then linked these repertoires to distant failure. Every patient was regarded as medically inoperable, because of comorbidities in eleven to twelve cases and refusal of surgery in roughly 7 cases. After SBRT, distant metastases developed in four of the 19 patients at a median of about seven months, while the remaining 15 patients had no significant progression.

The paper as a whole reports these results and caveats: Post-SBRT Shannon entropy and its change from baseline were lower in patients who developed distant metastases; baseline Shannon entropy was not associated with metastases. A decrease in unique TCR clone counts was observed after SBRT (median about 10,000 before versus several thousand after; Wilcoxon paired P=0.011). The study was limited by its small cohort and short follow-up, and the findings require independent validation. Differences in TRBV and TRBJ usage frequencies by metastasis status were reportedly observed in two V genes at baseline and in several V and two J genes after SBRT. All reported P values were unadjusted for multiple comparisons. No determination of tumor specificity was made for expanded TCR clones.

This clonotype was counted ten times or more. The clone's antigen remains unknown. No base-level quality is on record; no much larger clone is a single base apart. The TCR beta CDR3 region was amplified from genomic DNA by two rounds of multiplex PCR. The first PCR round used primers specific to each TRBV and TRBJ gene, with sequences filed in Chinese patent CN105087789A. The second PCR round used universal primers. The Roche High Pure PCR Template Preparation Kit was used to extract genomic DNA from frozen PBMCs. Paired-end sequencing with 151 bp reads was performed on the libraries using an Illumina HiSeq 3000. The paper's processing steps were these. CutAdapt was used to discard raw reads that did not contain the multiplex PCR primer sequences. Using PEAR, the high-quality paired reads were merged into contigs. By alignment to reference sequences, MiXCR assigned TRB V, D and J gene segments to each contig. To remove sequencing errors, CDR3 sequences were clustered according to base quality and sequence similarity. Diversity was calculated as Shannon entropy divided by the natural log of the number of productive TCR sequences. Clonality was defined as one minus Shannon entropy divided by the natural log of the number of unique clonotypes. The Youden index of ROC curves was used to select progression-free survival cut-offs for repertoire metrics, and analyses were performed in R 3.5.3. The public reads were reprocessed in TCRdb via fastp at Q25 and MiXCR, keeping in-frame beta chains. Every entry covers one CDR3 protein and lists the most common genes and DNA from its rows. For this entry, the V and J calls and clone size follow TCRdb and not the study's own pipeline. The sample data list around 30,000 distinct CDR3 sequences, and under 40% of these were observed just once. In total, the top ten clones hold around 16% of the sample.

A history of other malignancies or of prior chemotherapy or radiotherapy was absent in all patients, and node-negative disease was shown on CT and PET/CT in all patients. At each of two time points, roughly 6.3 milliliters of peripheral venous blood were collected in EDTA tubes. PBMCs were isolated by Ficoll-Paque Plus density-gradient centrifugation. Samples were stored at -80°C immediately after collection until analysis. The clonotype originates from a donor over 45 with non-small cell lung cancer. The specimen comprised PBMCs, sampled before or after stereotactic body radiation therapy (not recorded which).

The DNA sequence follows: TGTGCCAGCAGTGAGGGACCGGGACTACTGTCGAACACCGGGGAGCTGTTTTTT. Its amino acids are CASSEGPGLLSNTGELFF. This chain joins TRBV2 to TRBJ2-2; TRBD2 fits 7 bases in the junction. From V the trimming removes 3 bases and from J it removes 0 bases, while the gene matches leave 10 bases of the junction unaccounted for. Including cysteine and phenylalanine, the CDR3 has 18 amino acids. Only CDR3 DNA is held: 54 bases, read in frame from base 1. Taken from the germline V gene, the CDR1 and CDR2 loops are SNHLY and FYNNEI.